A single T cell receptor (beta chain) is shown here with its context. As defined, naive CD8 cells were CD45RO-negative and positively selected for CCR7, with terminally differentiated effector memory CD45RA+ cells excluded. Trimming removed 0 bases at V and 8 bases at J, with 10 bases between. Germline loops: CDR1 MNHEY, CDR2 SMNVEV (reference sequence). The CDR3 consists of 14 residues. The data are from a study of shared clonotypes between healthy human individuals. Method: immunoSEQ multiplex PCR; TCRdb's copy keeps in-frame clones and lacks some. The sample records 750,000 to 1,000,000 clones, nearly 95% being singletons.

V is TRBV27 and J is TRBJ1-4; maybe TRBD1 (5 bases). The TCR originated in a man aged 30-40 years in good health. Sequencing was carried out using naive CD8+ T cells sorted from blood. The CDR3 DNA reads as TGTGCCAGCAGTTTATCTCAGGGTTGGGAAAAACTGTTTTTT. Its protein is CASSLSQGWEKLFF.